The clone carrying this T cell receptor (beta chain) occurred once. CDR1 and CDR2 (germline): WNHNN, SYGVQD (reference sequence). The trim removed 0 bases at V and 7 bases at J, leaving 10 bases unmatched. CDR3 length equals 17 residues. This sample is drawn from a study of shared clonotypes between healthy human individuals. It was at deep level that the assay was run. Method: immunoSEQ multiplex PCR; TCRdb's copy keeps in-frame clones and lacks some. Of roughly 770,000 clones listed, about 96% were seen once; the top ten hold approximately 0.2%. Naive CD8 cells, CD45RO-negative and positively selected for CCR7, excluded terminally differentiated effector memory CD45RA+ cells. The donors, healthy adults who were HIV-negative, had experienced no recent acute infections or vaccinations.

The source of this sequence is a man aged 25-45 years in good health. The rearrangement joins TRBV10-1 to TRBJ2-1; 9 nucleotides align to TRBD2. Material for sequencing was naive CD8+ T cells sorted from blood. The CDR3 DNA reads TGCGCCAGCAGTGAGTCTGGGACCGGGACTAGCCGGAATGAGCAGTTCTTC. Amino acid sequence: CASSESGTGTSRNEQFF.